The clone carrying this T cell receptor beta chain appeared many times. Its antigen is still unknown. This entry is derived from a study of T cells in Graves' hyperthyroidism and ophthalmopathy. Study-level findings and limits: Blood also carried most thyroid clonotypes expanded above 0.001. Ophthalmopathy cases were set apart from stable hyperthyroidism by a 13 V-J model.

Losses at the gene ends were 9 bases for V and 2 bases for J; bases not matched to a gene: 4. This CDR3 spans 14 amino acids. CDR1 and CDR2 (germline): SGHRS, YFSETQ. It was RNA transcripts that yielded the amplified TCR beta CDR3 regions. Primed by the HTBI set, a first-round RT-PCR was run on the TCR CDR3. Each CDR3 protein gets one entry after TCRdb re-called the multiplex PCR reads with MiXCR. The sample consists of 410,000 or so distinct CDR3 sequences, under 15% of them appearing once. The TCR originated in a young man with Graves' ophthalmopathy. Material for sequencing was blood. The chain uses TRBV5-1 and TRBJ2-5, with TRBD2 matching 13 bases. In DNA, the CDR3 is TGCGCCACCCCGGGACTAGCGGGGCAAGAGACCCAGTACTTC. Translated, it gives CATPGLAGQETQYF. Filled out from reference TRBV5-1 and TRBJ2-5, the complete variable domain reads KAGVTQTPRYLIKTRGQQVTLSCSPISGHRSVSWYQQTPGQGLQFLFEYFSETQRNKGNFPGRFSGRQFSNSRSEMNVSTLELGDSALYLCATPGLAGQETQYFGPGTRLLVL.